This T cell receptor (beta chain) was recorded in a study of beta chain features in type 1 diabetes listed by TCRdb under 2018. Some background on the complete study: No differences in mean age, gender distribution, total cell number or subset yield were found between patients and healthy donors. A total of about 99,000,000 sorted cells were examined across all samples, and RNA yield correlated strongly with the number of cells per subset. In the study, recently diagnosed type 1 diabetes patients and matched healthy donors were compared on the TCRB repertoires of their sorted circulating CD4+ T cell subsets. Regulatory and stem cell-like memory subsets were obtained from only 8 patients and roughly eight healthy donors, while naive and central memory subsets were obtained from all 30 or so donors. The full study reports these points: At VDJ recombination sites, patients with type 1 diabetes made fewer insertions and deleted more nucleotides, a pattern implying thymic rearrangement abnormalities. Because cDNA rather than genomic DNA was sequenced, highly expressing activated cells could have been over-represented, although no difference in activation and CD3 levels was found between groups. In all four CD4+ subsets, TCRB CDR3 length was moderately but significantly shorter in type 1 diabetes patients. The naive, central memory and regulatory TCRB repertoires appeared to resemble one another more closely among patients than among healthy donors. Shorter templates might have been favored by PCR, but patient and control samples were amplified and corrected together, so both groups would have been affected equally by any skew. Because small numbers of individuals were included in the HLA sub-analyses, any influence of HLA type on TCRB rearrangement was left unresolved.

The entire amount of isolated RNA was reverse transcribed using the High Capacity cDNA Reverse Transcription Kit, so the sequenced TCRB transcripts were expressed ones. Deep immunoSEQ sequencing was applied to naive, central memory and regulatory T cell samples, giving an average of around 3.4 million total reads per sample. Sorted cells were lysed in RLT buffer and RNA was extracted with DNase-treated RNeasy Micro or Mini kits, depending on cell number. Each cell subset was processed separately to prevent cross-contamination, with patient and healthy donor samples processed together. TCRB sequences were amplified from cDNA with the immunoSEQ multiplex PCR, producing 87-bp fragments spanning the CDR3 region. Sequencing of the amplicons was performed on the Illumina HiSeq platform. The paper's processing steps were these. Synthetic template baselines were used to correct PCR bias computationally, reads within Hamming distance 2 were collapsed, and singletons that could not be merged were discarded. Reads were aligned to IMGT to assign V, D and J genes, CDR3 length, and insertions or deletions at six rearrangement sites. Within each subset, clonotype counts were normalized to sorted cell number, and only after that were true diversity and Gini coefficients computed with the tcR R package. The overlap coefficient, calculated on TCRB nucleotide sequences, was used to quantify repertoire sharing. As a proxy for the pre-selection repertoire, out-of-frame TCRB sequences from naive cells were analyzed. TCRdb obtained this table from immuneACCESS and retained in-frame rearrangements with V and J assigned. These tables miss some clones; where compared with another copy, unresolved V genes account for less than half of the shortfall, and the remainder is unexplained. V, J and clone size reflect that table, while D and trimming were determined from the DNA. The sample table lists about 650,000 clones, 9.5% to 15% of them with a count of one. The ten largest clones represent roughly 0.12% of the sample.

About this clone: It lacks a known antigen. Per-base quality was not reported, and no clone a single base away is much larger than it.

CDR1 and CDR2, looked up from the germline V gene, are SNHLY and FYNNEI. V is pared back by 7 bases and J by 9 bases, with 27 bases lying between the germline termini. The CDR3 sequence holds 16 residues, the cysteine and phenylalanine included. The read is trimmed to its CDR3 DNA, 48 bases read in frame from base 1. Each donor gave one peripheral blood draw, approximately 110 mL on average, collected into heparinised tubes. Naive, central memory, regulatory and stem cell-like memory CD4+ T cells were sorted on a BD FACSAria II using a panel including CD45RO, CCR7, CD25, CD127, CD95 and CD27. Every sorted population had a purity above 95%. Right away, PBMCs were isolated by Lymphoprep density gradient centrifugation and were stained directly, with no culture step. To minimize batch effects, samples were stained and sorted in pairs, one healthy donor with one patient per experiment.

The specimen sequenced was naive CD4+ T cells from blood. In the paper's terms, the cell subset or site label means: true naive CD4+ T cells. The rearranged segments are TRBV2 and TRBJ1-2; a tentative D call is TRBD1 (5 bases match). The sequence was obtained from a man aged 25 to 40 with type 1 diabetes. The base sequence is TGTGCCAGCAATAAAGTGGGGCAGGTCCTGCGAATGAGCTACACCTTC. It is translated as CASNKVGQVLRMSYTF.